The entry that follows covers one TCR beta chain sequence. Its antigen is not identified. Relative to the germline gene, one junction end is altered; a read error may explain this. 60 Vbeta and 13 Jbeta primers were used in PCR. Some clones are missing from TCRdb's copy, which holds only in-frame ones; the method was immunoSEQ multiplex PCR. The data show around 90,000 clones, with more than 55% seen just once and about a fifth held by the top ten. The sample comes from a study of cytomegalovirus exposure and HLA in healthy donors. Findings and caveats of the study: Per a later analysis, HLA-associated TCR beta chains showed more clonal expansion than other, equally common TCR beta chains.

Donors were ostensibly healthy at sampling, although undocumented immune exposures were probable. CDR3 length equals 18 residues. Germline V CDR1 and CDR2: SEHNR, FQNEAQ (reference sequence). The chain uses TRBV7-9 and TRBJ1-1; 11 bases are shared with TRBD1. This receptor was identified in a woman between 45 and 65 years old in good health and CMV-seropositive. The sample was PBMCs. DNA of the CDR3: TGTGCCAGCACCTTAGGATGGACAGGGGGCGCTTTGGACACTGAAGCTTTCTTT. Translation: CASTLGWTGGALDTEAFF.